This T cell receptor (beta chain) was recorded in a study of control samples from healthy donors and cancer patients. A single count supports this clone. The table came from immunoSEQ multiplex PCR; TCRdb's copy has only in-frame clones and leaves some out. Among 150,000 or so clones listed, 80% to 90% were seen once. Material: blood. This TCR derives from a woman between 25 and 40 years old in good health.

The CDR3 sequence: CASSLSRQLTRNEQFF. The CDR3 bases are TGCGCCAGCAGCTTGTCTCGTCAGCTCACTCGAAATGAGCAGTTCTTC. This rearrangement joins TRBV5-1 to TRBJ2-1, with unresolved D. From germline, CDR1 is SGHRS and CDR2 YFSETQ. The V end lost 1 base, the J end lost 7 bases, and 18 bases lay between the germline ends. This CDR3 comprises 16 residues.